A selection of T cell receptor beta chains follows, all from one sample in a study of blood T cell repertoires in COVID-19. The protocol was immunoSEQ multiplex PCR, while the TCRdb copy is restricted to in-frame clones and leaves out a portion. There are about 190,000 clones in the sample; around 80% occur only once, and approximately 3% lies in the top ten. Sequencing was performed on peripheral blood. These TCRs come from a woman at least 80 years old with active or convalescent COVID-19. The CDR3 runs from the conserved cysteine through the conserved F or W. The order of the fields is CDR3 length, V gene, clone size, D gene, J gene, CDR3 protein, CDR3 DNA. A D gene is named only where the DNA matches it firmly. For some rows the clone size is stated as once, few or many, or as a class when expanded; others skip it.

15	TRBV28	NA	NA	TRBJ1-3	CASSLFGSSGNTIYF	TGTGCCAGCAGTTTATTCGGTTCCTCTGGAAACACCATATATTTT
15	TRBV28	NA	TRBD1	TRBJ1-2	CASSKRQGGSYGYTF	TGTGCCAGCAGCAAGAGACAGGGTGGATCGTATGGCTACACCTTC
16	TRBV4-1	NA	NA	TRBJ2-1	CASSQATGVSGNEQFF	TGCGCCAGCAGCCAAGCGACTGGGGTTAGCGGCAATGAGCAGTTCTTC
13	TRBV12-3/TRBV12-4	few	NA	TRBJ2-7	CASSLGSSYEQYF	TGTGCCAGCAGTTTAGGGAGCTCCTACGAGCAGTACTTC
14	TRBV2	NA	NA	TRBJ2-7	CASSPNPTVYEQYF	TGTGCCAGCAGCCCAAATCCCACAGTGTACGAGCAGTACTTC
15	TRBV7-9	NA	TRBD1	TRBJ2-7	CASSSRGRISYEQYF	TGTGCCAGCAGCTCCAGGGGGCGCATTTCGTACGAGCAGTACTTC
13	TRBV5-6	NA	TRBD1	TRBJ1-2	CASIDRGSYGYTF	TGTGCCAGTATAGACAGGGGTAGCTATGGCTACACCTTC
15	TRBV19	NA	NA	TRBJ2-3	CASSIRTGSTDTQYF	TGTGCCAGTAGTATTCGGACGGGAAGCACAGATACGCAGTATTTT
16	TRBV11-1	NA	NA	TRBJ2-1	CASSPRSWSSYNEQFF	TGTGCCAGCAGCCCCCGGAGCTGGAGCTCCTACAATGAGCAGTTCTTC
13	TRBV28	NA	NA	TRBJ2-7	CASSFTGSDEQYF	TGTGCCAGCAGTTTTACGGGTTCTGACGAGCAGTACTTC
15	TRBV28	NA	TRBD2	TRBJ2-7	CASRLGNGGIYEQYF	TGTGCCAGCAGACTGGGGAACGGGGGGATCTACGAGCAGTACTTC
16	TRBV28	NA	NA	TRBJ1-6	CASSATGSSYNSPLHF	TGTGCCAGCAGTGCCACCGGGAGCTCCTATAATTCACCCCTCCACTTT
16	TRBV7-9	NA	NA	TRBJ1-3	CASRQTVSFSGNTIYF	TGTGCCAGCAGACAGACAGTGTCCTTCTCTGGAAACACCATATATTTT
14	TRBV28	NA	TRBD2	TRBJ2-7	CASRTSGGSYEQYF	TGTGCCAGCAGGACTAGCGGGGGATCCTACGAGCAGTACTTC
14	TRBV19	NA	NA	TRBJ2-3	CASSPGLLTDTQYF	TGTGCCAGTAGTCCGGGACTGCTTACAGATACGCAGTATTTT
14	TRBV28	few	TRBD2	TRBJ2-5	CAARELAAQETQYF	TGTGCCGCTCGAGAACTAGCGGCGCAAGAGACCCAGTACTTC
13	TRBV5-1	NA	NA	TRBJ2-2	CASSQTSTGELFF	TGCGCCAGCAGCCAGACATCAACCGGGGAGCTGTTTTTT
15	TRBV11-2	NA	TRBD2	TRBJ2-1	CASNWGSGSYNEQFF	TGTGCCAGCAATTGGGGCAGCGGGAGCTACAATGAGCAGTTCTTC
12	TRBV7-9	NA	TRBD1	TRBJ1-5	CASSSDRAPQHF	TGTGCCAGCAGCTCCGACAGGGCGCCCCAGCATTTT
13	TRBV6-2/TRBV6-3	NA	NA	TRBJ1-5	CASSIPIEGVQHF	TGTGCCAGCAGTATCCCCATCGAGGGTGTCCAGCATTTT
15	TRBV5-1	NA	NA	TRBJ2-3	CASSARPGGTDTQYF	TGCGCCAGCAGCGCTCGCCCAGGGGGCACAGATACGCAGTATTTT
15	TRBV13	once	NA	TRBJ2-3	CASSSLDTSTDTQYF	TGTGCCAGCAGCTCCCTAGATACTTCGACAGATACGCAGTATTTT
15	TRBV7-9	NA	TRBD1	TRBJ1-4	CASSPRGGSDEKLFF	TGTGCCAGCAGCCCTAGAGGGGGCTCGGATGAAAAACTGTTTTTT
15	TRBV6-5	NA	TRBD2	TRBJ2-1	CASSLGLAGNNEQFF	TGTGCCAGCAGCCTAGGACTAGCGGGGAACAATGAGCAGTTCTTC
20	TRBV28	NA	TRBD2	TRBJ2-1	CASSSLAGVSVISSYNEQFF	TGTGCCAGCAGTTCTTTAGCGGGCGTTTCTGTAATAAGCTCCTACAATGAGCAGTTCTTC
13	TRBV7-9	NA	NA	TRBJ1-5	CASSLRESAAQHF	TGTGCCAGCAGCTTAAGGGAATCAGCGGCCCAGCATTTT
15	TRBV5-6	NA	NA	TRBJ1-2	CASSQPSPQGKGYTF	TGTGCCAGCAGCCAACCCTCTCCGCAGGGCAAGGGCTACACCTTC
13	TRBV6-5	few	TRBD1	TRBJ1-5	CASTGQGGQPQHF	TGTGCCAGCACGGGACAGGGAGGACAGCCCCAGCATTTT
14	TRBV3-1/TRBV3-2	NA	TRBD1	TRBJ2-5	CASSQDRTGNTQYF	TGTGCCAGCAGCCAAGATCGGACAGGGAATACCCAGTACTTC
15	TRBV24-1	NA	NA	TRBJ2-2	CATSDLVQNTGELFF	TGTGCCACCAGTGATTTGGTACAGAACACCGGGGAGCTGTTTTTT
14	TRBV19	NA	TRBD1	TRBJ2-7	CASSIRDRVYEQYF	TGTGCCAGTAGTATAAGGGACAGAGTCTACGAGCAGTACTTC
15	TRBV7-6	NA	NA	TRBJ2-3	CASSLLAGGTDTQYF	TGTGCCAGCAGCTTATTGGCAGGGGGGACAGATACGCAGTATTTT
15	TRBV11-2	few	TRBD2	TRBJ2-3	CASSFTSGGTDTQYF	TGTGCCAGCAGCTTCACTAGCGGGGGCACAGATACGCAGTATTTT
16	TRBV28	NA	NA	TRBJ1-6	CASTYPRGGGGSPLHF	TGTGCCAGCACCTACCCCAGGGGTGGGGGGGGTTCACCCCTCCACTTT
15	TRBV19	NA	TRBD1	TRBJ1-1	CASSPWTGGNTEAFF	TGTGCCAGTAGTCCCTGGACAGGGGGGAACACTGAAGCTTTCTTT
14	TRBV7-2	NA	TRBD1	TRBJ2-1	CASSRVDRYNEQFF	TGTGCCAGCAGCCGTGTGGACAGGTACAATGAGCAGTTCTTC
18	TRBV27	NA	TRBD1	TRBJ1-3	CASSSAYFTGGNGNTIYF	TGTGCCAGCTCCTCGGCCTATTTTACAGGGGGCAACGGAAACACCATATATTTT
15	TRBV10-3	NA	TRBD2	TRBJ2-2	CAISESGGEPGELFF	TGTGCCATCAGTGAGTCCGGGGGGGAACCCGGGGAGCTGTTTTTT
14	TRBV5-3	NA	NA	TRBJ1-4	CARSGGVTNEKLFF	TGTGCCAGAAGCGGAGGGGTGACTAATGAAAAACTGTTTTTT
13	TRBV19	NA	NA	TRBJ2-2	CASSYQGLGELFF	TGTGCCAGTAGTTACCAGGGGCTTGGGGAGCTGTTTTTT